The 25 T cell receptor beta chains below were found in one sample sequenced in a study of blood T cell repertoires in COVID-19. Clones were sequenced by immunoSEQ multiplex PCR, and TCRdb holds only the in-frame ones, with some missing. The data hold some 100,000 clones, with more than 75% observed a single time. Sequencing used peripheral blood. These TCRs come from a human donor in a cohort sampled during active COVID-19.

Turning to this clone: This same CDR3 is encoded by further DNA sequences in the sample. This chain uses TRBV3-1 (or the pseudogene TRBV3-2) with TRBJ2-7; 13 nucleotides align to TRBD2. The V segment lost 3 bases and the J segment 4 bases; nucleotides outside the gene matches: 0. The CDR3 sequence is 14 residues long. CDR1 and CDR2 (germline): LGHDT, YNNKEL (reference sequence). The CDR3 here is CASSQGLAGYEQYF. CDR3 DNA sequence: TGTGCCAGCAGCCAGGGACTAGCGGGGTACGAGCAGTACTTC.

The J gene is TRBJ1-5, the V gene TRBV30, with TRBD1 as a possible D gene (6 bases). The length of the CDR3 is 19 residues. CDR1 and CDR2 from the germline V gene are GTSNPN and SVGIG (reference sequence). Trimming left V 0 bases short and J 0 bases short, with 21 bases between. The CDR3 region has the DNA TGTGCCTGGAGTGTATTAGGGGGAGACCGTCAGGGTAGCAATCAGCCCCAGCATTTT. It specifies CAWSVLGGDRQGSNQPQHF.

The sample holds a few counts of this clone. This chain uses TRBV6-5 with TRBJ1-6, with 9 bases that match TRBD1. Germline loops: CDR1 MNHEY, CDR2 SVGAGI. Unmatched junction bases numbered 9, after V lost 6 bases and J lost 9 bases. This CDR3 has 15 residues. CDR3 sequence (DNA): TGTGCCAGCAGCTCGGGGGACAGGGAAGGTTCACCCCTCCACTTT. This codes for CASSSGDREGSPLHF.

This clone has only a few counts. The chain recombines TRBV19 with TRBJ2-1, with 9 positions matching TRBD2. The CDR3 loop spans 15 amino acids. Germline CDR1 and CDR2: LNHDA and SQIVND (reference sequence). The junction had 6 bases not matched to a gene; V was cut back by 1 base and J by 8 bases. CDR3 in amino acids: CASSIVGGGADEQFF. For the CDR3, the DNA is TGTGCCAGTAGTATAGTAGGCGGGGGGGCAGATGAGCAGTTCTTC.

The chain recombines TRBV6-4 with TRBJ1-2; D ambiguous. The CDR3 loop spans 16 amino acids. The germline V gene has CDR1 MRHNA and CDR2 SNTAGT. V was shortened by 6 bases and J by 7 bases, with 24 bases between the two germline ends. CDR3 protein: CASSVNSGEVIFGYTF. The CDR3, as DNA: TGTGCCAGCAGCGTTAACAGCGGGGAGGTGATCTTTGGCTACACCTTC.

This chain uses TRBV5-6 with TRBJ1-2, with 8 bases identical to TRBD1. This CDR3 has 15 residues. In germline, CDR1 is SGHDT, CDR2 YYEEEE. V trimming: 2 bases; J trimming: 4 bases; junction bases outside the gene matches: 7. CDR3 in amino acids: CASSFRTGSRYGYTF. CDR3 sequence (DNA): TGTGCCAGCAGCTTTAGGACAGGGAGCCGCTATGGCTACACCTTC.

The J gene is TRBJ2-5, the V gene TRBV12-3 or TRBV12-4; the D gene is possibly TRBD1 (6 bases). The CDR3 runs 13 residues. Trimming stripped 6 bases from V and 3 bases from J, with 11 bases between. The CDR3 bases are TGTGCCAGCAGGACAGGCACGGAAGAGACCCAGTACTTC. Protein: CASRTGTEETQYF.

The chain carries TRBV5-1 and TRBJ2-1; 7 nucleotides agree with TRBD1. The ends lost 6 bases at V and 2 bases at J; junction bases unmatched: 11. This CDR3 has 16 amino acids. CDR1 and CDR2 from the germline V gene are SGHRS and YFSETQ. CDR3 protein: CASTRTGLSPYNEQFF. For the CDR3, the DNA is TGCGCCAGCACCCGGACAGGCCTGAGCCCCTACAATGAGCAGTTCTTC.

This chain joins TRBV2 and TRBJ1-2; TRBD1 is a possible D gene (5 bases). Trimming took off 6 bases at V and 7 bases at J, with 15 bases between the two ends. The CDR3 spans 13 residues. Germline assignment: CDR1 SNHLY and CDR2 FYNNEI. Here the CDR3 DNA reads TGTGCCAGCAGGCCTGGGGCTCCCCTTGGCTACACCTTC. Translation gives CASRPGAPLGYTF.

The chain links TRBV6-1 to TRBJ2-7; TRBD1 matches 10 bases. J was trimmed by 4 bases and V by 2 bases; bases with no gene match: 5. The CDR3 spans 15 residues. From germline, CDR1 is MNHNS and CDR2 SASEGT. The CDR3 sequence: CASSESRTGGYEQYF. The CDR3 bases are TGTGCCAGCAGTGAAAGTAGGACAGGGGGATACGAGCAGTACTTC.

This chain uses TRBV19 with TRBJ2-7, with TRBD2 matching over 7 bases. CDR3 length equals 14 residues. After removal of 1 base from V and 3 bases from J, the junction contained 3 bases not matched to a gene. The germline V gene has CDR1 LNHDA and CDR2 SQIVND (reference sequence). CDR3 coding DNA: TGTGCCAGTAGTATAGCTAGCGGAAGCTACGAGCAGTACTTC. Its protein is CASSIASGSYEQYF. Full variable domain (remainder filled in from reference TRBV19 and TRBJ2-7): DGGITQSPKYLFRKEGQNVTLSCEQNLNHDAMYWYRQDPGQGLRLIYYSQIVNDFQKGDIAEGYSVSREKKESFPLTVTSAQKNPTAFYLCASSIASGSYEQYFGPGTRLTVT.

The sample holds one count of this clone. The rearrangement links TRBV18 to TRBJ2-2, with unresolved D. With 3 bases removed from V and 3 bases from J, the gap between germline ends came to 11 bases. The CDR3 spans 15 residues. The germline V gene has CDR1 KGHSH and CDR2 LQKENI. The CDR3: CASSPSRLDTGELFF. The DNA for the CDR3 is TGTGCCAGCTCACCCAGTCGGCTAGACACCGGGGAGCTGTTTTTT.

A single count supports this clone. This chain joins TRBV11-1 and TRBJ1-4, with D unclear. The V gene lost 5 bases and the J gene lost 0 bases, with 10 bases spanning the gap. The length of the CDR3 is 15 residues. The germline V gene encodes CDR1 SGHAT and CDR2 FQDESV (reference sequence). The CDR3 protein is CASSRRQPTNEKLFF. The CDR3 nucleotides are TGTGCCAGCAGCCGCCGACAACCAACTAATGAAAAACTGTTTTTT.

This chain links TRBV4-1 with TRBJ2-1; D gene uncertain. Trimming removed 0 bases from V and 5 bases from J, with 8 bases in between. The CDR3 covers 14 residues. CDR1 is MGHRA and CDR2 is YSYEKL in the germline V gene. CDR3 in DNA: TGCGCCAGCAGCCAAGATCTCCTTGACAATGAGCAGTTCTTC. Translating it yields CASSQDLLDNEQFF.

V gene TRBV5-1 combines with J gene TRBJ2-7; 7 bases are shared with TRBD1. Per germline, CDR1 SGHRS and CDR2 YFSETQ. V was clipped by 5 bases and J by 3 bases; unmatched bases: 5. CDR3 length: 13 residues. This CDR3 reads CASRSTGDYEQYF. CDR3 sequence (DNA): TGCGCCAGCAGATCCACAGGGGACTACGAGCAGTACTTC.

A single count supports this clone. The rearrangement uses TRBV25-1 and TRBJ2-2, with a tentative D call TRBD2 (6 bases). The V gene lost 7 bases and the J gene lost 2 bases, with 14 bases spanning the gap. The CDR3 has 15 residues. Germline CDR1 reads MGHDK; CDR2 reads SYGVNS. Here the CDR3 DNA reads TGTGCCAGCAACCCTGGGGGGATCAACACCGGGGAGCTGTTTTTT. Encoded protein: CASNPGGINTGELFF.

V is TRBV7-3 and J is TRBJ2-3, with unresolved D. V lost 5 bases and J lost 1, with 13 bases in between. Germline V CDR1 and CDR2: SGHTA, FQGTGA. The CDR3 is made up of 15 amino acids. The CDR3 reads CASSPSLTGTDTQYF. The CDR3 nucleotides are TGTGCCAGCAGCCCATCCTTAACAGGCACAGATACGCAGTATTTT.

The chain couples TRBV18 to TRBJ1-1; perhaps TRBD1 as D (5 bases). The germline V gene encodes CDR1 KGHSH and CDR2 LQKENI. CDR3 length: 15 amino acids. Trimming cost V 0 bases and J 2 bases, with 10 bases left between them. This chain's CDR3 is CASSPPAGTNTEAFF. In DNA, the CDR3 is TGTGCCAGCTCACCACCGGCGGGGACTAACACTGAAGCTTTCTTT.

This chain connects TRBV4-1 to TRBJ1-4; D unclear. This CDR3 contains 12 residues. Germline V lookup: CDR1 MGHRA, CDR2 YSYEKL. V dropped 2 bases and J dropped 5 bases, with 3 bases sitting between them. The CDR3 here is CASSQLNEKLFF. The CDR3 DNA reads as TGCGCCAGCAGCCAACTAAATGAAAAACTGTTTTTT.

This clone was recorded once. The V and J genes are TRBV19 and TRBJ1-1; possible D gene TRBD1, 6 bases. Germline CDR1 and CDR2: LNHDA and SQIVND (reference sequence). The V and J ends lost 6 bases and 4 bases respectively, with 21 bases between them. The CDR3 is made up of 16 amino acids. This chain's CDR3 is CASSPPQRGLGTEAFF. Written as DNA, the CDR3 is TGTGCCAGTAGCCCACCCCAGCGGGGGCTGGGCACTGAAGCTTTCTTT.

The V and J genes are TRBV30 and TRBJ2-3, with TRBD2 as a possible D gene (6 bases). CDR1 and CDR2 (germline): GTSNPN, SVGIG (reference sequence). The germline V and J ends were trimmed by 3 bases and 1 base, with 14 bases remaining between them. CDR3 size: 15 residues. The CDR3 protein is CAWSSYRGGTDTQYF. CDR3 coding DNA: TGTGCCTGGAGCTCCTATCGCGGGGGCACAGATACGCAGTATTTT.

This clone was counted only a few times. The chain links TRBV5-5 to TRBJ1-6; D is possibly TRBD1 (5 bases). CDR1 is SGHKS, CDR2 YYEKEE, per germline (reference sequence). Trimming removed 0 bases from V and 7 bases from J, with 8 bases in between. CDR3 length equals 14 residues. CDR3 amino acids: CASSLDRGNSPLHF. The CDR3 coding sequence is TGTGCCAGCAGCTTGGATAGGGGCAATTCACCCCTCCACTTT.

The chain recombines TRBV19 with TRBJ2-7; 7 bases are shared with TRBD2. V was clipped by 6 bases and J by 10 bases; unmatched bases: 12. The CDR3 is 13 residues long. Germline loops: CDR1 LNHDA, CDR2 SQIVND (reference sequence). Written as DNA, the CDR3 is TGTGCCAGTAGCTCACCGGGACTATATCTTCAGTACTTC. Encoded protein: CASSSPGLYLQYF.

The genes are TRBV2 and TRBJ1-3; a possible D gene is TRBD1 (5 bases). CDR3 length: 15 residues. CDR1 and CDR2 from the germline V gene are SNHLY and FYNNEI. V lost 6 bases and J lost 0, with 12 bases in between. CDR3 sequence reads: CASSPGGYSGNTIYF. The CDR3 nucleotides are TGTGCCAGCAGCCCGGGGGGGTACTCTGGAAACACCATATATTTT.

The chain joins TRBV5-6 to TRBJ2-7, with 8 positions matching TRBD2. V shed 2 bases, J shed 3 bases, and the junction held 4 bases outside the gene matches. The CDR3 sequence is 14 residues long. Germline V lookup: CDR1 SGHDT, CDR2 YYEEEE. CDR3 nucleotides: TGTGCCAGCAGCTTTGGACGGGGGGGCTACGAGCAGTACTTC. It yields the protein CASSFGRGGYEQYF.